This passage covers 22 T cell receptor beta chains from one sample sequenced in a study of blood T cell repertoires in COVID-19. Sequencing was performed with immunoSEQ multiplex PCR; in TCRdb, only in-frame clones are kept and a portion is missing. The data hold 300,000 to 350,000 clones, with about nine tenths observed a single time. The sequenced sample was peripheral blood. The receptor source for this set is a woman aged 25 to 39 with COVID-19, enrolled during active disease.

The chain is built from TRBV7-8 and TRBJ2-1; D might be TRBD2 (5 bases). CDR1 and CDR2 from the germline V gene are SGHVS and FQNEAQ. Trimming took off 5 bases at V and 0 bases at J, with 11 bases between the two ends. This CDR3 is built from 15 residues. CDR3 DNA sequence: TGTGCCAGCAGCCGTTGGGAGAGCTCCTACAATGAGCAGTTCTTC. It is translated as CASSRWESSYNEQFF.

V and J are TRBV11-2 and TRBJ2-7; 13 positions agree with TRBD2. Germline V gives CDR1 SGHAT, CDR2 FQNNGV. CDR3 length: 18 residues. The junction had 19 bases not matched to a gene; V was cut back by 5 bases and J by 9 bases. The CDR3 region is CASSQGLAGASAGSGQYF. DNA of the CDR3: TGTGCCAGCAGCCAAGGACTAGCGGGAGCAAGTGCTGGTTCTGGGCAGTACTTC.

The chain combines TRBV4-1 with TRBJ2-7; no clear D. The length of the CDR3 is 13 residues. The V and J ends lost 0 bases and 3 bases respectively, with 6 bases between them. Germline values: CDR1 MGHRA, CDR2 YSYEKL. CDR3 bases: TGCGCCAGCAGCCAAGAGGTCAGCTACGAGCAGTACTTC. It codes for CASSQEVSYEQYF.

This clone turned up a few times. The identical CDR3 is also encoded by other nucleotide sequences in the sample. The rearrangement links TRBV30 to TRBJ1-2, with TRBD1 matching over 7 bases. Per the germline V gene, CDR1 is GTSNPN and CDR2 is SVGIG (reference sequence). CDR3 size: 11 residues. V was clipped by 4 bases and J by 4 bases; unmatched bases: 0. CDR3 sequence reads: CAWTGGYGYTF. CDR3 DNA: TGTGCCTGGACAGGGGGCTATGGCTACACCTTC.

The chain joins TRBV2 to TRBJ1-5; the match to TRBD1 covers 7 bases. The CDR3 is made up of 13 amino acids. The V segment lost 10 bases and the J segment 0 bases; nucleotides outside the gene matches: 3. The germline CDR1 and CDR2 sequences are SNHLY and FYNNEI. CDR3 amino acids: CATNRGSNQPQHF. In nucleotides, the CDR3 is TGTGCCACCAACAGGGGTAGCAATCAGCCCCAGCATTTT. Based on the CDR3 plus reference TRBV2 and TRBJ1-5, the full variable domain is EPEVTQTPSHQVTQMGQEVILRCVPISNHLYFYWYRQILGQKVEFLVSFYNNEISEKSEIFDDQFSVERPDGSNFTLKIRSTKLEDSAMYFCATNRGSNQPQHFGDGTRLSIL.

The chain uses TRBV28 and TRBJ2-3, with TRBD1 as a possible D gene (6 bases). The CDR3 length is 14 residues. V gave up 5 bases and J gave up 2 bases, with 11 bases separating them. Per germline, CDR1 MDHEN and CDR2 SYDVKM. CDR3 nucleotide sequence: TGTGCCAGCAGTCTCGGACAGATCACAGATACGCAGTATTTT. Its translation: CASSLGQITDTQYF.

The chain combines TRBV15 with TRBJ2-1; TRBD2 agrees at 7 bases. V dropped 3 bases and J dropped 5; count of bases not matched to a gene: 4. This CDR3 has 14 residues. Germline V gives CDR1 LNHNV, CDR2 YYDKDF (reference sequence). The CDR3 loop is CATSRDLADNEQFF. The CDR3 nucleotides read TGTGCCACCAGCAGGGACCTAGCGGACAATGAGCAGTTCTTC. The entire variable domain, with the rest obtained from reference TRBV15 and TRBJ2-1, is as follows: DAMVIQNPRYQVTQFGKPVTLSCSQTLNHNVMYWYQQKSSQAPKLLFHYYDKDFNNEADTPDNFQSRRPNTSFCFLDIRSPGLGDTAMYLCATSRDLADNEQFFGPGTRLTVL.

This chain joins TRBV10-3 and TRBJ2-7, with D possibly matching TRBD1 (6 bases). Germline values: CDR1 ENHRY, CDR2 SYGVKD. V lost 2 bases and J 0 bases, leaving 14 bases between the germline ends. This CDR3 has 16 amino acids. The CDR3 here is CAISEPSTGSSYEQYF. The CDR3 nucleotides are TGTGCCATCAGTGAGCCGAGCACAGGGAGCTCCTACGAGCAGTACTTC.

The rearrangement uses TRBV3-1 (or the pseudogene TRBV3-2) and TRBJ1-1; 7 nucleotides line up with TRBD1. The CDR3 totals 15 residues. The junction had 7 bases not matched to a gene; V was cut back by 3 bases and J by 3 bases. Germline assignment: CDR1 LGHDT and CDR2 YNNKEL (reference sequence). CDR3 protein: CASSQGDRLYTEAFF. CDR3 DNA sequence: TGTGCCAGCAGCCAGGGGGACAGACTGTACACTGAAGCTTTCTTT.

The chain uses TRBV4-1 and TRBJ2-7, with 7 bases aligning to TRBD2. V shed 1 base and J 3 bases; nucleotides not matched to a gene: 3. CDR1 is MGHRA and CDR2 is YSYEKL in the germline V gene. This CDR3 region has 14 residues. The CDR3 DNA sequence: TGCGCCAGCAGCCAAGGAGCGGGGTTCTACGAGCAGTACTTC. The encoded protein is CASSQGAGFYEQYF.

The CDR3 sequence is CASSEPTGTRLGGYTF. As DNA, the CDR3 is TGTGCCAGCAGCGAGCCGACAGGGACCCGACTCGGTGGCTACACCTTC. V usage is TRBV9 and J usage is TRBJ1-2, with 7 positions matching TRBD1. Per the germline V gene, CDR1 is SGDLS and CDR2 is YYNGEE. The V segment lost 3 bases and the J segment 7 bases; nucleotides outside the gene matches: 15. The CDR3 is 16 residues long.

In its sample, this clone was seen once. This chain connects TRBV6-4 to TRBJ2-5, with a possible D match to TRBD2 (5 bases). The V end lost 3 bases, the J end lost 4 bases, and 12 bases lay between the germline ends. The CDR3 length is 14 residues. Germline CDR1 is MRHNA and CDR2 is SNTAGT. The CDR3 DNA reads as TGTGCCAGCAGTGAACCGGGGTCCCCAGAGACCCAGTACTTC. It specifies CASSEPGSPETQYF.

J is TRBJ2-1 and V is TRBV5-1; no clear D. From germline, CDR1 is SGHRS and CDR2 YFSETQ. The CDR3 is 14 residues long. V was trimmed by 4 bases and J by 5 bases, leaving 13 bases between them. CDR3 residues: CASSASYYNNEQFF. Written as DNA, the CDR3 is TGCGCCAGCAGCGCTTCCTACTATAACAATGAGCAGTTCTTC.

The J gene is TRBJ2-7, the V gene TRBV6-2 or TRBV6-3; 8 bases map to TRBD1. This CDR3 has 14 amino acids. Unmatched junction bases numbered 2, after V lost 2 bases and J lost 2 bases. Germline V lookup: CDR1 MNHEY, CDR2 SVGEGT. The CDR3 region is CASSYKTGAYEQYF. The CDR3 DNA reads TGTGCCAGCAGTTACAAGACAGGGGCCTACGAGCAGTACTTC.

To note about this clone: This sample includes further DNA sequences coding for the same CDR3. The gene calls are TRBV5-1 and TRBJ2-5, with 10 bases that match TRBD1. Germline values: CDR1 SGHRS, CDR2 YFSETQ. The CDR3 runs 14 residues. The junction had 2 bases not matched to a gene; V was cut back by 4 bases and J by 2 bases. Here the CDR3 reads CASSGGQGQETQYF. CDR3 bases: TGCGCCAGCAGCGGGGGACAGGGGCAAGAGACCCAGTACTTC.

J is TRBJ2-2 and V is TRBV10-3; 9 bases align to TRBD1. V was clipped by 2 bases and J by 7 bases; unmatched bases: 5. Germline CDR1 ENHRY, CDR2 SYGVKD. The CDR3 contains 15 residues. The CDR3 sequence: CAISELQGAGGELFF. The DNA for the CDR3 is TGTGCCATCAGTGAGCTACAGGGGGCAGGCGGGGAGCTGTTTTTT.

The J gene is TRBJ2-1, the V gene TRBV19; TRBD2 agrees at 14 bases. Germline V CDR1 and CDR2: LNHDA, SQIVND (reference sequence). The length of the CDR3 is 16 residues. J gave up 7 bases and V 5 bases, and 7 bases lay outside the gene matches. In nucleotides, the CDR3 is TGTGCCAGTAGTGCGACTAGCGGGAGGGCCGGGAATGAGCAGTTCTTC. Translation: CASSATSGRAGNEQFF. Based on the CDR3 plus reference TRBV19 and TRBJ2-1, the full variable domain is DGGITQSPKYLFRKEGQNVTLSCEQNLNHDAMYWYRQDPGQGLRLIYYSQIVNDFQKGDIAEGYSVSREKKESFPLTVTSAQKNPTAFYLCASSATSGRAGNEQFFGPGTRLTVL.

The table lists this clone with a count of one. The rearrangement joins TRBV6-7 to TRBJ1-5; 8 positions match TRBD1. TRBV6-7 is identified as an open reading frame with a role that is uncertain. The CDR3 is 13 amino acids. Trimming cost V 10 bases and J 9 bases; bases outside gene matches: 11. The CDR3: CAIKGQDGPPQHF. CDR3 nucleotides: TGTGCCATCAAGGGACAGGACGGTCCGCCCCAGCATTTT.

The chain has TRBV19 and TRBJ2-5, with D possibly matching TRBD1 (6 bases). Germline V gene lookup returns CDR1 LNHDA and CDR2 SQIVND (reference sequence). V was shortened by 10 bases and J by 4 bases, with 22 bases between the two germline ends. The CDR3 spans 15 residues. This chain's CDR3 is CATQTWTAGGETQYF. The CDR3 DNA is TGTGCCACCCAGACGTGGACAGCTGGCGGAGAGACCCAGTACTTC.

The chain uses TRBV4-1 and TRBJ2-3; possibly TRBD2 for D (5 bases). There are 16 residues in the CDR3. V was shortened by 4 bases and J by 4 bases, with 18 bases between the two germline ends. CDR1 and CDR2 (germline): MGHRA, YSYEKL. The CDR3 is CASSLHYSGSADTQYF. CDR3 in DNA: TGCGCCAGCAGCCTCCACTACTCGGGGTCGGCAGATACGCAGTATTTT.

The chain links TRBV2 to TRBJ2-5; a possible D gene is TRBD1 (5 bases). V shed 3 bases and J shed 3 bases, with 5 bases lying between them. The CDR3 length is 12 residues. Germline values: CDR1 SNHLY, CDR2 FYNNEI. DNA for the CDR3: TGTGCCAGCAGTGACAGGGAAGAGACCCAGTACTTC. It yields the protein CASSDREETQYF.

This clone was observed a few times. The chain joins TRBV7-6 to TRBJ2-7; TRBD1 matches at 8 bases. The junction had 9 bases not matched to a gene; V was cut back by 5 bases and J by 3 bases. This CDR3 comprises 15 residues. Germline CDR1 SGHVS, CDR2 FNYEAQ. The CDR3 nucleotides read TGTGCCAGCAGCCAAGGGACAGGAGAGTACTACGAGCAGTACTTC. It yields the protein CASSQGTGEYYEQYF.